The 27 T cell receptor beta chains below all came from one sample that was sequenced in a study of blood T cell repertoires in COVID-19 (dated by TCRdb to the early 2020s). Preparation of the library involved the immunoSEQ multiplex PCR assay. Drawn from immuneACCESS, this table holds only the in-frame rearrangements with V and J called that TCRdb kept. Clones are partly lost; checked studies trace under half to an unresolved V gene and leave the rest unexplained. The sample table lists approximately 45,000 clones, over 80% of them with a count of one. The top ten constitute about 5% of the sample. The sample taken for sequencing was peripheral blood. The receptors derive from a human donor in a cohort sampled during active COVID-19.

This chain connects TRBV4-2 to TRBJ2-2; 11 positions agree with TRBD1. This CDR3 region has 16 residues. V lost 3 bases and J lost 6; bases outside the gene matches: 6. Germline CDR1 LGHNA, CDR2 YNFKEQ. The CDR3 sequence is CASSQGQGGFSGELFF. DNA for the CDR3: TGTGCCAGCAGCCAGGGACAGGGGGGCTTTTCCGGGGAGCTGTTTTTT.

This sequence joins TRBV19 and TRBJ1-6, with TRBD1 identical over 8 bases. V dropped 5 bases and J dropped 5; count of bases not matched to a gene: 11. This CDR3 spans 17 amino acids. Per the germline V gene, CDR1 is LNHDA and CDR2 is SQIVND (reference sequence). CDR3 region: CASSRRIGTGNNSPLHF. For the CDR3, the DNA is TGTGCCAGTAGTCGACGTATCGGGACAGGAAATAATTCACCCCTCCACTTT. Supplemented by reference TRBV19 and TRBJ1-6, the full variable domain reads DGGITQSPKYLFRKEGQNVTLSCEQNLNHDAMYWYRQDPGQGLRLIYYSQIVNDFQKGDIAEGYSVSREKKESFPLTVTSAQKNPTAFYLCASSRRIGTGNNSPLHFGNGTRLTVT.

The chain uses TRBV28 and TRBJ2-3; D might be TRBD2 (6 bases). Trimming removed 0 bases at V and 6 bases at J, with 13 bases between. The CDR3 is 15 amino acids. Germline loops: CDR1 MDHEN, CDR2 SYDVKM. The CDR3 region is CASSLWTSDKDTQYF. DNA for the CDR3: TGTGCCAGCAGTTTATGGACTAGTGATAAGGATACGCAGTATTTT.

The chain recombines TRBV6-5 with TRBJ2-7; tentatively, D is TRBD1 (7 bases). V was shortened by 0 bases and J by 1 base, with 13 bases between the two germline ends. The CDR3 consists of 16 residues. Germline loops: CDR1 MNHEY, CDR2 SVGAGI. DNA of the CDR3: TGTGCCAGCAGTTACTCGTCCAGGGGGGATTCCTACGAGCAGTACTTC. Amino acids: CASSYSSRGDSYEQYF.

The gene calls are TRBV6-5 and TRBJ2-1, with D hard to call. Looked up from germline, CDR1 is MNHEY and CDR2 is SVGAGI. V was shortened by 7 bases and J by 7 bases, with 8 bases between the two germline ends. The CDR3 spans 11 residues. CDR3: CASTFINEQFF. CDR3 in DNA: TGTGCCAGCACCTTTATTAATGAGCAGTTCTTC.

The chain couples TRBV19 to TRBJ1-3, with D perhaps matching TRBD1 (5 bases). Trimming shortened V by 0 bases and J by 0 bases, and 9 bases separated the two germline ends. Germline-derived CDR1 and CDR2 are LNHDA and SQIVND (reference sequence). This CDR3 has 16 residues. The CDR3 bases are TGTGCCAGTAGTATAGAGGGACTGTACTCTGGAAACACCATATATTTT. It yields the protein CASSIEGLYSGNTIYF.

This chain joins TRBV29-1 and TRBJ1-4; 9 bases fit TRBD1. CDR1 and CDR2 (germline): SQVTM, ANQGSEA. This CDR3 is 14 amino acids long. The junction had 11 bases not matched to a gene; V was cut back by 7 bases and J by 8 bases. The CDR3 coding sequence is TGCAGCGCCGGGACAGGGAACACGGGGGAAAAACTGTTTTTT. It codes for CSAGTGNTGEKLFF. The variable domain in full, completed from reference TRBV29-1 and TRBJ1-4, reads SAVISQKPSRDICQRGTSLTIQCQVDSQVTMMFWYRQQPGQSLTLIATANQGSEATYESGFVIDKFPISRPNLTFSTLTVSNMSPEDSSIYLCSAGTGNTGEKLFFGSGTQLSVL.

The rearrangement links TRBV28 to TRBJ2-5; D uncertain. This CDR3 spans 15 amino acids. Germline V gene lookup returns CDR1 MDHEN and CDR2 SYDVKM. V lost 3 bases, J lost 0 bases, and 11 bases lay in between. The CDR3 reads CASSFRQKYQETQYF. The CDR3 coding sequence is TGTGCCAGCAGTTTTCGTCAGAAGTACCAAGAGACCCAGTACTTC.

J is TRBJ2-5 and V is TRBV7-6; no definite D call. CDR3 length: 15 residues. Germline CDR1 SGHVS, CDR2 FNYEAQ. The V end lost 1 base, the J end lost 2 bases, and 11 bases lay between the germline ends. CDR3 nucleotide sequence: TGTGCCAGCAGCTTAGTTAGCCTACCACAAGAGACCCAGTACTTC. Its protein product is CASSLVSLPQETQYF. Supplemented by reference TRBV7-6 and TRBJ2-5, the full variable domain reads GAGVSQSPRYKVTKRGQDVALRCDPISGHVSLYWYRQALGQGPEFLTYFNYEAQQDKSGLPNDRFSAERPEGSISTLTIQRTEQRDSAMYRCASSLVSLPQETQYFGPGTRLLVL.

This chain connects TRBV5-4 to TRBJ1-6; 7 bases are shared with TRBD1. V shed 3 bases, J shed 7 bases, and the junction held 4 bases outside the gene matches. The CDR3 runs to 14 residues. Germline V lookup: CDR1 SGHNT, CDR2 YYREEE (reference sequence). CDR3 amino acids: CASSSTGKNSPLHF. CDR3 nucleotides: TGTGCCAGCAGCTCGACAGGGAAGAATTCACCCCTCCACTTT.

This clone was counted between two and nine times. The chain joins TRBV10-3 to TRBJ2-7; D perhaps matches TRBD1 (5 bases). CDR1 and CDR2 from the germline V gene are ENHRY and SYGVKD. The germline V and J ends were trimmed by 7 bases and 0 bases, with 13 bases remaining between them. The CDR3 consists of 14 residues. Here the CDR3 DNA reads TGTGCCATCAAGGGTGGGGCTCTCTCCTACGAGCAGTACTTC. It codes for CAIKGGALSYEQYF.

This clone turned up a few times. V gene TRBV25-1 combines with J gene TRBJ2-2, with 11 bases aligning to TRBD1. The CDR3 has 18 amino acids. Trimming cost V 4 bases and J 1 base; bases outside gene matches: 8. The germline gives CDR1 MGHDK, CDR2 SYGVNS. CDR3: CASSADSGTGGNTGELFF. CDR3 coding DNA: TGTGCCAGCAGTGCCGACTCCGGGACAGGGGGGAACACCGGGGAGCTGTTTTTT. Full variable domain (rest looked up from reference TRBV25-1 and TRBJ2-2): EADIYQTPRYLVIGTGKKITLECSQTMGHDKMYWYQQDPGMELHLIHYSYGVNSTEKGDLSSESTVSRIRTEHFPLTLESARPSHTSQYLCASSADSGTGGNTGELFFGEGSRLTVL.

The gene calls are TRBV7-3 and TRBJ2-3; TRBD1 agrees at 7 bases. CDR3 length: 17 amino acids. The germline gives CDR1 SGHTA, CDR2 FQGTGA. J gave up 2 bases and V 1 base, and 9 bases lay outside the gene matches. The CDR3 sequence is CASSLNSMTGITDTQYF. The CDR3, as DNA: TGTGCCAGCAGCTTAAATAGCATGACAGGGATCACAGATACGCAGTATTTT.

This chain links TRBV5-4 with TRBJ2-3; 12 bases align to TRBD1. Germline values: CDR1 SGHNT, CDR2 YYREEE (reference sequence). The V gene end was trimmed by 0 bases and the J gene end by 5 bases; junction bases not matched to a gene: 7. This CDR3 has 17 amino acids. The CDR3 DNA reads as TGTGCCAGCAGCTTGGGGGCCGGGACAGGGGGCGGAGATACGCAGTATTTT. As protein: CASSLGAGTGGGDTQYF.

The chain links TRBV4-1 to TRBJ2-5; D not certain. Trimming left V 1 base short and J 5 bases short, with 8 bases between. The CDR3 runs to 13 residues. Germline CDR1 and CDR2: MGHRA and YSYEKL. The CDR3 spells CASSQALRETQYF. In nucleotides, the CDR3 is TGCGCCAGCAGCCAAGCTCTGCGGGAGACCCAGTACTTC.

This clone appeared a single time. J is TRBJ2-3 and V is TRBV29-1; TRBD1 aligns across 10 bases. Germline CDR1 reads SQVTM; CDR2 reads ANQGSEA. With V trimmed by 7 bases and J by 0 bases, 4 bases remained unmatched. The CDR3 runs to 14 residues. The CDR3 is CSAGTGASTDTQYF. For the CDR3, the DNA is TGCAGCGCTGGGACAGGGGCTAGCACAGATACGCAGTATTTT.

This chain uses TRBV11-2 with TRBJ2-3, with 11 nucleotides matching TRBD1. This CDR3 is 15 amino acids long. Trimming at V came to 4 bases and at J to 6 bases, leaving 6 bases not matched to a gene. Germline V CDR1 and CDR2: SGHAT, FQNNGV. CDR3 in DNA: TGTGCCAGCAGCTGGACAGGGGGCGGGGGCGATACGCAGTATTTT. It specifies CASSWTGGGGDTQYF.

This chain uses TRBV9 with TRBJ2-7; the match to TRBD2 covers 8 bases. Trimming took 0 bases from V and 6 from J; bases not matched to a gene: 5. The CDR3 spans 14 residues. Germline CDR1 and CDR2: SGDLS and YYNGEE. The chain's CDR3 is CASSVAGGPVEQYF. The CDR3 region has the DNA TGTGCCAGCAGCGTAGCGGGAGGGCCCGTCGAGCAGTACTTC.

V gene TRBV5-1 combines with J gene TRBJ2-7, with D unresolved. CDR1 and CDR2 (germline): SGHRS, YFSETQ. The CDR3 is 13 amino acids. V gave up 1 base and J gave up 2 bases, with 7 bases separating them. CDR3 amino acids: CASSLSDPYEQYF. As DNA, the CDR3 is TGCGCCAGCAGCTTGAGCGATCCCTACGAGCAGTACTTC.

A few counts support this clone. The V gene is TRBV7-9, the J gene TRBJ1-3; D not certain. Trimming removed 5 bases from V and 7 bases from J, with 15 bases in between. Germline CDR1 and CDR2: SEHNR and FQNEAQ (reference sequence). There are 14 residues in the CDR3. Here the CDR3 reads CASSRGRLVNTIYF. The CDR3 DNA reads as TGTGCCAGCAGCCGAGGTCGATTAGTGAACACCATATATTTT.

The chain recombines TRBV5-1 with TRBJ2-5, with D possibly TRBD2 on 7 matching bases. This CDR3 spans 15 amino acids. The germline gives CDR1 SGHRS, CDR2 YFSETQ. With 2 bases removed from V and 4 bases from J, the gap between germline ends came to 15 bases. As DNA, the CDR3 is TGCGCCAGCAGCTTACGGGGGGCACGAACAGAGACCCAGTACTTC. Translated, it gives CASSLRGARTETQYF.

V gene TRBV18 combines with J gene TRBJ1-1, with 7 positions matching TRBD1. CDR3 length: 15 residues. Germline V gene sequence: CDR1 KGHSH, CDR2 LQKENI. J gave up 7 bases and V 0 bases, and 8 bases lay outside the gene matches. The CDR3 sequence is CASSPPNLGTVEAFF. The CDR3 DNA follows: TGTGCCAGCTCACCACCGAATTTAGGGACAGTTGAAGCTTTCTTT. Complete variable domain (other parts from reference TRBV18 and TRBJ1-1): NAGVMQNPRHLVRRRGQEARLRCSPMKGHSHVYWYRQLPEEGLKFMVYLQKENIIDESGMPKERFSAEFPKEGPSILRIQQVVRGDSAAYFCASSPPNLGTVEAFFGQGTRLTVV.

The chain links TRBV10-3 to TRBJ2-7; D not resolved. Germline V gene sequence: CDR1 ENHRY, CDR2 SYGVKD. V was pared by 4 bases and J by 3 bases, with 13 bases between. This CDR3 contains 14 residues. In nucleotides, the CDR3 is TGTGCCATCAGTGTAGCCGACGGAAACTACGAGCAGTACTTC. Translation gives CAISVADGNYEQYF.

This chain links TRBV5-1 with TRBJ1-4, with D possibly being TRBD1 (6 bases). Germline lookup yields CDR1 SGHRS and CDR2 YFSETQ. V lost 1 base to trimming and J lost 4 bases, with 11 bases between them. This CDR3 contains 15 residues. In DNA, the CDR3 is TGCGCCAGCAGCTTGTCGGACAGAGATAATGAAAAACTGTTTTTT. Protein sequence: CASSLSDRDNEKLFF. Based on the CDR3 plus reference TRBV5-1 and TRBJ1-4, the full variable domain is KAGVTQTPRYLIKTRGQQVTLSCSPISGHRSVSWYQQTPGQGLQFLFEYFSETQRNKGNFPGRFSGRQFSNSRSEMNVSTLELGDSALYLCASSLSDRDNEKLFFGSGTQLSVL.

The rearrangement uses TRBV4-1 and TRBJ2-1; 8 bases align to TRBD2. This CDR3 has 16 residues. V dropped 3 bases and J dropped 0; count of bases not matched to a gene: 4. The germline V gene has CDR1 MGHRA and CDR2 YSYEKL. This CDR3 is CASSHPSGHSYNEQFF. Written as DNA, the CDR3 is TGCGCCAGCAGCCACCCTAGCGGGCACTCCTACAATGAGCAGTTCTTC.

This sequence joins TRBV24-1 and TRBJ2-7, with TRBD1 matching 8 bases. This CDR3 is 15 amino acids long. V was pared by 3 bases and J by 8 bases, with 11 bases of the junction left unmatched. The germline CDR1 and CDR2 sequences are KGHDR and SFDVKD. The CDR3 protein is CATSDAGTGDRQQYF. CDR3 sequence (DNA): TGTGCCACCAGTGATGCCGGGACAGGCGACCGGCAGCAGTACTTC.

The gene calls are TRBV28 and TRBJ2-3; a weak D match, TRBD2 (5 bases). Germline V CDR1 and CDR2: MDHEN, SYDVKM. The CDR3 consists of 14 residues. With 4 bases removed from V and 5 bases from J, the gap between germline ends came to 13 bases. The CDR3: CASSYGEAGDTQYF. CDR3 DNA: TGTGCCAGCAGTTACGGGGAAGCTGGAGATACGCAGTATTTT.